This T cell receptor (beta chain) was captured in a study of OX40 agonist ivuxolimab in advanced cancers. Only in-frame clones appear in the TCRdb table, and some are missing; sequencing was by immunoSEQ multiplex PCR. The table shows roughly 56,000 clones, with 84% occurring only once. With 10 bases removed from V and 3 bases from J, the gap between germline ends came to 16 bases. In germline, CDR1 is ENHRY, CDR2 SYGVKD. CDR3 length: 13 amino acids. The table lists this clone with a count of one. The chain combines TRBV10-3 with TRBJ2-7; D could derive from TRBD1 or TRBD2 (6 bases each). Sequencing was performed on CD4+ or CD8+ T cells sorted from blood, taken in a trial of the OX40 agonist ivuxolimab. The receptor was isolated from an adult with an advanced solid tumor such as melanoma, head and neck, liver or kidney cancer. The CDR3 sequence is CATQAGGGYEQYF. CDR3 sequence (DNA): TGTGCCACCCAGGCCGGGGGCGGCTACGAGCAGTACTTC.